This T cell receptor (beta chain) was recovered during a study of CD4 T cells in relation to SARS-CoV-2 and coronaviruses. This CDR3 is 15 amino acids long. Germline V lookup: CDR1 SGHVS, CDR2 FNYEAQ. Trimming took 5 bases from V and 5 from J, leaving 18 bases between them. Comment on this clone: The antigen remains unidentified.

TCRdb's copy holds only in-frame clones and misses some; the assay was immunoSEQ multiplex PCR. Seen here are about 27,000 clones, around 73% observed once, and the top ten hold about a fifth. Unexposed donor CD4+ T cells date from about 2011-2018, before the COVID-19 pandemic. The cells were cultured for 9 to 11 days before CD4+ T cells were isolated. The chain has TRBV7-6 and TRBJ2-5; D unclear. Specimen: CD4+ T cells from PBMCs, cultured in vitro. This receptor was taken from a human donor in good health. DNA of the CDR3: TGTGCCAGCAGCCCTTCCCCCTGGTCGCGGGAGACCCAGTACTTC. Translating gives CASSPSPWSRETQYF.